A single T cell receptor beta chain is shown here with its context. The authors' processing: From reference gene primer amplification, estimates of nucleated cell counts were derived. Some clones are missing from TCRdb's copy, which holds only in-frame ones; the method was immunoSEQ multiplex PCR. That table supplies the V and J calls and clone size; D and trimming were determined from the DNA. This table has about 150,000 clones, roughly 83% appearing once. CDR1 is LGHDT, CDR2 YNNKEL, per germline (reference sequence). CDR3 length equals 15 residues. Trimming left V 5 bases short and J 3 bases short, with 17 bases between. The sample originates from a study of blood T cell repertoires in COVID-19. Overall study: The United States, Italy and Spain were the sources of the acute and convalescent COVID-19 samples. Sources were T cells, B-cell-depleted T cells, or PBMCs; the material itself was cDNA or gDNA.

This clonotype was sampled from an elderly woman with acute or convalescent COVID-19. V is TRBV3-1 (or the pseudogene TRBV3-2) and J is TRBJ2-7; D not certain. Sequenced input: peripheral blood. The CDR3 loop reads CASSISFQVGYEQYF. The CDR3 coding sequence is TGTGCCAGCAGCATTTCCTTCCAGGTGGGCTACGAGCAGTACTTC.